Given below is one T cell receptor (beta chain) in context. As processed by the authors: Reference gene primers were amplified, and this amplification served to estimate nucleated cell counts. Sequencing was performed with immunoSEQ multiplex PCR; in TCRdb, only in-frame clones are kept and a portion is missing. V, J and clone size reflect that table, while D and trimming were determined from the DNA. The table lists around 110,000 clones, 75% to 85% of them singletons. The record originates from a study of blood T cell repertoires in COVID-19. Across the whole study: Donors in the United States, Italy and Spain gave samples during acute or convalescent COVID-19.

Trimming removed 7 bases from V and 5 bases from J; junction bases left unmatched: 7. CDR1 is SNHLY, CDR2 FYNNEI, per germline. There are 13 residues in the CDR3. Sequencing input: peripheral blood. The chain joins TRBV2 to TRBJ1-1; 7 bases fit TRBD1. The clonotype comes from a man aged 70-80 years with acute or convalescent COVID-19. CDR3 amino acids: CASKTGRLTEAFF. As DNA, the CDR3 is TGTGCCAGCAAGACAGGGCGGTTAACTGAAGCTTTCTTT. Supplemented by reference TRBV2 and TRBJ1-1, the full variable domain reads EPEVTQTPSHQVTQMGQEVILRCVPISNHLYFYWYRQILGQKVEFLVSFYNNEISEKSEIFDDQFSVERPDGSNFTLKIRSTKLEDSAMYFCASKTGRLTEAFFGQGTRLTVV.